A selection of T cell receptor beta chains follows, all from one sample in a study of CD8+CD57+ T cells in acquired aplastic anemia. One entry per CDR3 protein, called by TCRdb with MiXCR from the reads. The data show 130,000 or so distinct CDR3 sequences, about 50% seen once. The sample was sorted CD4+, CD8+, or CD8+CD57+ T cells (not recorded which) from PBMCs. Receptors were obtained from a human donor with aplastic anemia. Both conserved end residues are part of each CDR3. Fields, in order: clone size, J gene, D gene, V gene, CDR3 protein, CDR3 DNA. The D gene is left open where the match is weak. Not every row has a clone size; where given, it reads once, few, many or a size class.

abundance: few
j_gene: TRBJ1-4
d_gene: .
v_gene: TRBV29-1
CDR3aa: CSARSGEKLFF
CDR3nt: TGCAGCGCTAGGTCCGGTGAAAAACTGTTTTTT

abundance: .
j_gene: TRBJ1-4
d_gene: .
v_gene: TRBV2
CDR3aa: CASSEGGSRSEKLFF
CDR3nt: TGTGCCAGCAGTGAAGGGGGTTCAAGGAGTGAAAAACTGTTTTTT

abundance: .
j_gene: TRBJ2-3
d_gene: .
v_gene: TRBV2
CDR3aa: CASSTNTGDTQYF
CDR3nt: TGTGCCAGCAGTACCAACACAGGGGATACGCAGTATTTT

abundance: few
j_gene: TRBJ2-5
d_gene: TRBD1
v_gene: TRBV7-2
CDR3aa: CASSVRDRETQYF
CDR3nt: TGTGCCAGCAGCGTCCGGGACAGGGAGACCCAGTACTTC

abundance: .
j_gene: TRBJ1-3
d_gene: .
v_gene: TRBV9
CDR3aa: CASSASDGNTIYF
CDR3nt: TGTGCCAGCAGCGCCTCGGACGGAAACACCATATATTTT

abundance: few
j_gene: TRBJ2-7
d_gene: TRBD1
v_gene: TRBV7-6
CDR3aa: CASSFGTGLTYEQYF
CDR3nt: TGTGCCAGCAGCTTTGGGACAGGGTTGACTTACGAGCAGTACTTC

abundance: few
j_gene: TRBJ2-1
d_gene: TRBD2
v_gene: TRBV5-1
CDR3aa: CASSLVGGGRNNEQFF
CDR3nt: TGCGCCAGCAGCTTGGTTGGCGGGGGGAGAAACAATGAGCAGTTCTTC

abundance: .
j_gene: TRBJ1-2
d_gene: .
v_gene: TRBV30
CDR3aa: CAWSVPYLRGIYGYTF
CDR3nt: TGTGCCTGGAGTGTACCTTACCTAAGGGGAATATATGGCTACACCTTC

abundance: .
j_gene: TRBJ2-7
d_gene: TRBD2
v_gene: TRBV7-2
CDR3aa: CASSSAGGWEQYF
CDR3nt: TGTGCCAGCAGCTCCGCGGGGGGTTGGGAGCAGTACTTC

abundance: once
j_gene: TRBJ2-3
d_gene: TRBD2
v_gene: TRBV11-2
CDR3aa: CASSLGGTSGVKDTQYF
CDR3nt: TGTGCCAGCAGCTTAGGGGGGACTAGCGGGGTTAAGGATACGCAGTATTTT

abundance: many
j_gene: TRBJ2-7
d_gene: .
v_gene: TRBV18
CDR3aa: CASSPRDGSYEQYF
CDR3nt: TGTGCCAGCTCACCCCGGGACGGCTCCTACGAGCAGTACTTC

abundance: .
j_gene: TRBJ2-1
d_gene: .
v_gene: TRBV5-1
CDR3aa: CASSRGDNEQFF
CDR3nt: TGCGCCAGCAGCAGGGGGGACAATGAGCAGTTCTTC

abundance: many
j_gene: TRBJ2-7
d_gene: .
v_gene: TRBV5-6
CDR3aa: CASSLGGKGSYEQYF
CDR3nt: TGTGCCAGCAGCCTCGGAGGGAAAGGGTCCTACGAGCAGTACTTC

abundance: .
j_gene: TRBJ1-1
d_gene: TRBD1
v_gene: TRBV19
CDR3aa: CASSRQGEGLEAFF
CDR3nt: TGTGCCAGTAGTAGACAGGGAGAAGGTCTTGAAGCTTTCTTT

abundance: once
j_gene: TRBJ2-5
d_gene: .
v_gene: TRBV20-1
CDR3aa: CSARDHKTQYF
CDR3nt: TGCAGTGCTAGAGACCATAAGACCCAGTACTTC

abundance: .
j_gene: TRBJ2-3
d_gene: .
v_gene: TRBV24-1
CDR3aa: CATSEGTQPFTDTQYF
CDR3nt: TGTGCCACCAGTGAGGGAACGCAACCTTTCACAGATACGCAGTATTTT

abundance: .
j_gene: TRBJ1-2
d_gene: TRBD1
v_gene: TRBV7-4
CDR3aa: CASSLRQGDGYTF
CDR3nt: TGTGCCAGCAGCTTACGACAGGGTGATGGCTACACCTTC

abundance: many
j_gene: TRBJ1-1
d_gene: .
v_gene: TRBV7-8
CDR3aa: CASSSKPSEWGAEAFF
CDR3nt: TGTGCCAGCAGCTCGAAACCCTCCGAGTGGGGAGCTGAAGCTTTCTTT